Described below is a single T cell receptor beta chain sequence and its context. V lost 2 bases to trimming and J lost 5 bases, with 7 bases between them. CDR3 length equals 13 residues. The germline CDR1 and CDR2 sequences are SNHLY and FYNNEI. This record comes from a study of cytomegalovirus exposure and HLA in healthy donors. PCR was performed using 60 Vbeta and 13 Jbeta primers. Here immunoSEQ multiplex PCR was the method, and the copy in TCRdb shows in-frame clones only, minus some. This sample has 150,000 or so clones; about four fifths occur once, and the top ten carry around 2.8%. V and J are TRBV2 and TRBJ2-1, with D possibly being TRBD1 (5 bases). The sequencing input was PBMCs. The clonotype comes from a man between 18 and 29 years old in good health and CMV-seronegative. CDR3 in amino acids: CASSEQGDNEQFF. The CDR3 coding sequence is TGTGCCAGCAGTGAACAGGGTGACAATGAGCAGTTCTTC.